These 28 T cell receptor beta chains share one sample of origin, sequenced in a study of shared clonotypes between healthy human individuals. TCRdb's copy holds only in-frame clones and misses some; the assay was immunoSEQ multiplex PCR. The sample holds about 2.2 million clones, about 94% seen once. Naive CD8 cells, CD45RO-negative and positively selected for CCR7, excluded terminally differentiated effector memory CD45RA+ cells. The material sequenced was naive CD8+ T cells from PBMCs. These receptors were obtained from a man between 18 and 35 years old in good health. Some clones in this sample may be carry-over from other donors' samples.

This sequence joins TRBV27 and TRBJ2-5, with 8 bases lining up with TRBD1. J gave up 3 bases and V 2 bases, and 20 bases lay outside the gene matches. This CDR3 comprises 20 residues. Germline lookup yields CDR1 MNHEY and CDR2 SMNVEV (reference sequence). The CDR3 nucleotides read TGTGCCAGCAGTTTAGGGCTTGCTCCCCCACAGGGGGAAAGAAAAGAGACCCAGTACTTC. Amino acid sequence: CASSLGLAPPQGERKETQYF.

The V call is TRBV7-9, the J call TRBJ1-2; no clear D. Germline V lookup: CDR1 SEHNR, CDR2 FQNEAQ (reference sequence). The CDR3 has 14 residues. V was shortened by 5 bases and J by 1 base, with 11 bases between the two germline ends. CDR3 bases: TGTGCCAGCAGCCTCCCCGGGATTAACTATGGCTACACCTTC. It codes for CASSLPGINYGYTF.

CDR3 in DNA: TGTGCCAGTAGTATTGGTGCGGGAGAGGTGGACAATGAGCAGTTCTTC. The encoded protein is CASSIGAGEVDNEQFF. The genes are TRBV19 and TRBJ2-1; TRBD2 matches 7 bases. Germline assignment: CDR1 LNHDA and CDR2 SQIVND (reference sequence). CDR3 length: 16 residues. After removal of 3 bases from V and 5 bases from J, the junction contained 10 bases not matched to a gene.

The V and J genes are TRBV9 and TRBJ2-1, with 9 bases that match TRBD2. Germline V gene lookup returns CDR1 SGDLS and CDR2 YYNGEE. The CDR3 spans 15 residues. The J segment lost 6 bases and the V segment lost 3 bases, leaving 7 bases of the junction unmatched. In nucleotides, the CDR3 is TGTGCCAGCAGCGAGATAGCGGGAGAACTCAATGAGCAGTTCTTC. Translating gives CASSEIAGELNEQFF.

The chain has TRBV29-1 and TRBJ1-2; TRBD1 agrees at 7 bases. Per germline, CDR1 SQVTM and CDR2 ANQGSEA. This CDR3 comprises 14 residues. After removal of 6 bases from V and 6 bases from J, the junction contained 13 bases not matched to a gene. CDR3 residues: CSVSIGGAGNGYTF. The CDR3 bases are TGCAGCGTCTCCATAGGGGGCGCGGGGAATGGCTACACCTTC.

V usage is TRBV27 and J usage is TRBJ1-1; no definite D call. V was pared by 5 bases and J by 3 bases, with 13 bases between. The germline gives CDR1 MNHEY, CDR2 SMNVEV (reference sequence). The CDR3 sequence is 14 residues long. CDR3 sequence reads: CASSPTGRDTEAFF. CDR3 DNA sequence: TGTGCCAGCAGTCCGACGGGCCGTGACACTGAAGCTTTCTTT.

In the case of this clone: Other DNA sequences in this specimen translate into the identical CDR3. This chain links TRBV27 with TRBJ1-1, with unresolved D. This CDR3 spans 13 amino acids. Looked up from germline, CDR1 is MNHEY and CDR2 is SMNVEV (reference sequence). Trimming shortened V by 3 bases and J by 1 base, and 6 bases separated the two germline ends. The CDR3: CASSFGENTEAFF. The CDR3 DNA reads as TGTGCCAGCAGTTTCGGGGAGAACACTGAAGCTTTCTTT.

This clone was counted a few times. The chain joins TRBV25-1 to TRBJ1-4; D uncertain. V shed 8 bases and J shed 6 bases, with 4 bases lying between them. From germline, CDR1 is MGHDK and CDR2 SYGVNS. The CDR3 is made up of 10 amino acids. DNA of the CDR3: TGTGCCAGCTGGGATGAAAAACTGTTTTTT. Translating it yields CASWDEKLFF.

V is TRBV7-9 and J is TRBJ1-3; D not certain. Trimming cost V 0 bases and J 2 bases, with 8 bases left between them. Germline CDR1 and CDR2: SEHNR and FQNEAQ (reference sequence). The CDR3 is made up of 15 amino acids. Written as DNA, the CDR3 is TGTGCCAGCAGCTTAGCGTACACCCCTGGAAACACCATATATTTT. This translates into CASSLAYTPGNTIYF.

V gene TRBV21-1 combines with J gene TRBJ1-3. TRBV21-1 is a pseudogene segment. The CDR3 loop spans 15 amino acids. DNA of the CDR3: TGTGCCAGCAAATGGACTTACCCCTCTGGAAACACCATATATTTT. Translated, it gives CASKWTYPSGNTIYF.

Concerning this clone: At one end the junction does not follow the germline gene, possibly because of a read error. This rearrangement joins TRBV13 to TRBJ1-1; no clear D. Germline lookup yields CDR1 PRHDT and CDR2 FYEKMQ (reference sequence). The CDR3 runs to 13 residues. CDR3 in amino acids: CASTLGRNTEAFF. The DNA of the CDR3 is TGTGCCAGCACCTTAGGACGGAACACTGAAGCTTTCTTT.

The gene calls are TRBV28 and TRBJ1-2; TRBD1 matches 8 bases. This CDR3 is 13 amino acids long. Germline V lookup: CDR1 MDHEN, CDR2 SYDVKM. V gave up 6 bases and J gave up 5 bases; unmatched junction bases: 5. The CDR3 loop reads CASSAGTGYGYTF. CDR3 nucleotides: TGTGCCAGCAGCGCCGGGACAGGATATGGCTACACCTTC.

The chain links TRBV27 to TRBJ2-1, with D maybe TRBD2 (7 bases). The CDR3 consists of 15 residues. Deletions cut 4 bases from V and 7 bases from J, with 17 bases between. Germline V lookup: CDR1 MNHEY, CDR2 SMNVEV (reference sequence). CDR3 DNA sequence: TGTGCCAGCAGTTGGGGGGCTAGCGGAGTGAATGAGCAGTTCTTC. This encodes CASSWGASGVNEQFF.

The J gene is TRBJ1-1, the V gene TRBV2, with TRBD1 identical over 10 bases. The CDR3 covers 16 residues. Germline V CDR1 and CDR2: SNHLY, FYNNEI. Trimming took 1 base from V and 3 from J; bases not matched to a gene: 5. CDR3 sequence (DNA): TGTGCCAGCAGTGAAGTCCCGGGACAGGGGTACACTGAAGCTTTCTTT. Translating it yields CASSEVPGQGYTEAFF.

V is TRBV11-2 and J is TRBJ2-5, with TRBD2 matching 8 bases. The trim removed 1 base at V and 1 base at J, leaving 8 bases unmatched. The CDR3 length is 17 residues. Germline CDR1 is SGHAT and CDR2 is FQNNGV. The CDR3 sequence: CASSLGFLAGLQETQYF. The CDR3 DNA reads as TGTGCCAGCAGCTTAGGCTTTCTAGCGGGCCTCCAAGAGACCCAGTACTTC.

The DNA of the CDR3 is TGTGCCAGCAGCTTAGGTGGGGCCCCGGGCACTTACGAGCAGTACTTC. Translated: CASSLGGAPGTYEQYF. The chain links TRBV7-8 to TRBJ2-7; weak D call: TRBD1 (5 bases). The CDR3 runs 16 residues. Germline loops: CDR1 SGHVS, CDR2 FQNEAQ. V shed 1 base and J shed 4 bases, with 17 bases lying between them.

The CDR3: CASSPPRGRGTYEQYF. CDR3 coding DNA: TGTGCCAGTAGTCCACCTAGGGGCAGGGGCACCTACGAGCAGTACTTC. This chain links TRBV19 with TRBJ2-7, with a possible D match to TRBD1 (6 bases). The CDR3 extends over 16 amino acids. In germline, CDR1 is LNHDA, CDR2 SQIVND (reference sequence). Trimming left V 5 bases short and J 2 bases short, with 19 bases between.

The CDR3 nucleotides read TGCGCCAGCAGCACGGGCCTCGGGGGTTTAACAGACGAGCAGTACTTC. This codes for CASSTGLGGLTDEQYF. The rearrangement joins TRBV5-1 to TRBJ2-7; D might be TRBD2 (6 bases). V was shortened by 4 bases and J by 5 bases, with 22 bases between the two germline ends. Per the germline V gene, CDR1 is SGHRS and CDR2 is YFSETQ. The CDR3 runs to 16 residues. Based on the CDR3 plus reference TRBV5-1 and TRBJ2-7, the full variable domain is KAGVTQTPRYLIKTRGQQVTLSCSPISGHRSVSWYQQTPGQGLQFLFEYFSETQRNKGNFPGRFSGRQFSNSRSEMNVSTLELGDSALYLCASSTGLGGLTDEQYFGPGTRLTVT.

The chain has TRBV6-5 and TRBJ1-2; tentatively, D is TRBD1 (5 bases). The V end was cut by 6 bases, the J end by 1 base, with 15 bases between. The CDR3 length is 15 residues. Germline V gene sequence: CDR1 MNHEY, CDR2 SVGAGI. The CDR3 loop is CASSPFNGGNYGYTF. Here the CDR3 DNA reads TGTGCCAGCAGCCCCTTCAATGGGGGTAACTATGGCTACACCTTC.

This clone was observed once. The chain employs TRBV7-8 and TRBJ2-1; D is undetermined. Between the trimmed V and J ends, which lost 4 bases and 0 bases, there was a span of 16 bases. The CDR3 covers 17 residues. Germline V gene data show CDR1 as SGHVS and CDR2 as FQNEAQ. The CDR3 coding sequence is TGTGCCAGCAGCTCCTACAAGACCGTAAGCTCCTACAATGAGCAGTTCTTC. Its translation is CASSSYKTVSSYNEQFF.

The genes are TRBV4-3 and TRBJ2-1; D is ambiguous. CDR1 is LGHNA, CDR2 YSLEER, per germline. V lost 2 bases, J lost 1 base, and 9 bases lay in between. The CDR3 is made up of 15 amino acids. CDR3 region: CASSQRWGSYNEQFF. As DNA, the CDR3 is TGCGCCAGCAGCCAACGCTGGGGATCCTACAATGAGCAGTTCTTC.

The V call is TRBV5-1, the J call TRBJ1-4; possibly TRBD1 for D (6 bases). The CDR3 consists of 11 residues. Deletions cut 5 bases from V and 13 bases from J, with 12 bases between. In germline, CDR1 is SGHRS, CDR2 YFSETQ. The CDR3 here is CASREGEGLFF. The CDR3 DNA follows: TGCGCCAGCAGAGAGGGGGAAGGACTGTTTTTT.

The J gene is TRBJ2-2, the V gene TRBV7-8, with D possibly TRBD1 on 6 matching bases. V lost 5 bases and J lost 4, with 17 bases in between. Germline V gene sequence: CDR1 SGHVS, CDR2 FQNEAQ. CDR3 size: 16 residues. As DNA, the CDR3 is TGTGCCAGCAGCCGAATTCGGGACACCTCCACCGGGGAGCTGTTTTTT. Translation gives CASSRIRDTSTGELFF.

The chain employs TRBV18 and TRBJ1-2; TRBD1 aligns across 8 bases. Germline CDR1 is KGHSH and CDR2 is LQKENI. The CDR3 length is 14 residues. J gave up 6 bases and V 2 bases, and 5 bases lay outside the gene matches. The CDR3: CASSPSDRANGYTF. The CDR3, as DNA: TGTGCCAGCTCACCATCGGACAGGGCAAATGGCTACACCTTC.

The chain employs TRBV27 and TRBJ1-2; D is ambiguous. CDR1 and CDR2 from the germline V gene are MNHEY and SMNVEV (reference sequence). V lost 4 bases, J lost 9 bases, and 15 bases lay in between. The CDR3 sequence is 13 residues long. CDR3 nucleotide sequence: TGTGCCAGCAGTTGGGGAAGCCGGATAAGCTACACCTTC. It codes for CASSWGSRISYTF.

V gene TRBV27 combines with J gene TRBJ1-6, with D perhaps TRBD1 (5 bases). V lost 0 bases, J lost 9 bases, and 12 bases lay in between. The CDR3 has 15 residues. Looked up from germline, CDR1 is MNHEY and CDR2 is SMNVEV (reference sequence). The CDR3 protein is CASSLSTAGISPLHF. The CDR3, as DNA: TGTGCCAGCAGTTTATCGACGGCAGGGATTTCACCCCTCCACTTT.

The V gene is TRBV11-2, the J gene TRBJ2-3; D possibly corresponds to TRBD2 (6 bases). The CDR3 is 16 amino acids. The V gene's germline CDR1 is SGHAT and CDR2 FQNNGV. The V gene lost 7 bases and the J gene lost 2 bases, with 19 bases spanning the gap. The CDR3 protein is CASMGLPLGVTDTQYF. In DNA form, the CDR3 reads TGTGCCAGCATGGGACTCCCATTAGGGGTCACAGATACGCAGTATTTT.

This clone appeared once. The V call is TRBV5-1, the J call TRBJ2-1; 11 bases match TRBD1. The CDR3 loop spans 16 amino acids. V trimming: 2 bases; J trimming: 4 bases; junction bases outside the gene matches: 5. The V gene's germline CDR1 is SGHRS and CDR2 YFSETQ. CDR3 bases: TGCGCCAGCAGCTTCCACCGGGACAGGGGGTACAATGAGCAGTTCTTC. Its translation: CASSFHRDRGYNEQFF. Full variable domain (rest looked up from reference TRBV5-1 and TRBJ2-1): KAGVTQTPRYLIKTRGQQVTLSCSPISGHRSVSWYQQTPGQGLQFLFEYFSETQRNKGNFPGRFSGRQFSNSRSEMNVSTLELGDSALYLCASSFHRDRGYNEQFFGPGTRLTVL.